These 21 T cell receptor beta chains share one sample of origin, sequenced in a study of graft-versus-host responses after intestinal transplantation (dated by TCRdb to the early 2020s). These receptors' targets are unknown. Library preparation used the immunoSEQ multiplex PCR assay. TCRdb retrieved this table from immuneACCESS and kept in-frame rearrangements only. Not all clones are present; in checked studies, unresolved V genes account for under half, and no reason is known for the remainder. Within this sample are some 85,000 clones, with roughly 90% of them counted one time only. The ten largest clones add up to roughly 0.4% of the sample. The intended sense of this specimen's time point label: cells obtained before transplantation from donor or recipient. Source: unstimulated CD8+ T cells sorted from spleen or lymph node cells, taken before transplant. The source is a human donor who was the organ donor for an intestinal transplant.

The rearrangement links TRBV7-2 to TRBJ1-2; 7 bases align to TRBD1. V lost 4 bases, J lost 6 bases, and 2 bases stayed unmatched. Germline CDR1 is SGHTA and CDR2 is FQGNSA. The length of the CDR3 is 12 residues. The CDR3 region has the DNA TGTGCCAGCAGCTACGGGACAGATGGCTACACCTTC. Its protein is CASSYGTDGYTF.

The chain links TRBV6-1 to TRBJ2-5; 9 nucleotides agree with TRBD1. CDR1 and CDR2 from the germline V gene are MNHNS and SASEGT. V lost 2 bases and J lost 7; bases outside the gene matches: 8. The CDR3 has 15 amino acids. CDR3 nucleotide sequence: TGTGCCAGCAGTGAATGGGGACAGGGAGAGTGGACCCAGTACTTC. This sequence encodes CASSEWGQGEWTQYF.

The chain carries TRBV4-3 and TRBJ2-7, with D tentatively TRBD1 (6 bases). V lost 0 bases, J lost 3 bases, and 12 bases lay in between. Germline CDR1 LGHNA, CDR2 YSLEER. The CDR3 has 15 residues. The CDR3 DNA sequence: TGCGCCAGCAGCCAAGAAGGGGGTTCCTACTACGAGCAGTACTTC. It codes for CASSQEGGSYYEQYF.

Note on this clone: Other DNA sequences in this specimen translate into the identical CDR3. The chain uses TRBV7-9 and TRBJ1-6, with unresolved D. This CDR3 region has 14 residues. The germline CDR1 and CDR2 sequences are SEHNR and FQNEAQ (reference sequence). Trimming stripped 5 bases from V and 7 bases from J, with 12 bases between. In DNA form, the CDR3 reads TGTGCCAGCAGCCCCCCGGGGTTGAATTCACCCCTCCACTTT. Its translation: CASSPPGLNSPLHF.

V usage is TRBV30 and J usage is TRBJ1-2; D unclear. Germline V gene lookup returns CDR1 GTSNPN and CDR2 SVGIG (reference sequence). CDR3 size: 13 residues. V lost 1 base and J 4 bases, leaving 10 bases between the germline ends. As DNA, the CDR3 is TGTGCCTGGAGTGGGTTCACAGCCTATGGCTACACCTTC. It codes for CAWSGFTAYGYTF.

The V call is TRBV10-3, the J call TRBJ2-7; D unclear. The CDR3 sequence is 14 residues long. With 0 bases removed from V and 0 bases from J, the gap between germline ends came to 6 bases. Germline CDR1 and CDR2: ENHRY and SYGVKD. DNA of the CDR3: TGTGCCATCAGTGAGTCGCTAGACTCCTACGAGCAGTACTTC. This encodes CAISESLDSYEQYF.

The CDR3 bases are TGTGCCAGCAGCTCCGCGACACGATGGAATCAGCCCCAGCATTTT. It translates to CASSSATRWNQPQHF. The rearrangement links TRBV7-2 to TRBJ1-5, with unresolved D. V was shortened by 4 bases and J by 4 bases, with 14 bases between the two germline ends. The CDR3 length is 15 residues. Germline loops: CDR1 SGHTA, CDR2 FQGNSA.

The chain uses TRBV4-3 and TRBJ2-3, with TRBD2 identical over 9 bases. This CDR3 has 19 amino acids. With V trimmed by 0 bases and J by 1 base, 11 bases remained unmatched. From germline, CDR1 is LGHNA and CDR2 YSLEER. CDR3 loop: CASSQDLPWVAGGTDTQYF. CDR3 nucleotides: TGCGCCAGCAGCCAAGATCTCCCGTGGGTAGCGGGGGGCACAGATACGCAGTATTTT.

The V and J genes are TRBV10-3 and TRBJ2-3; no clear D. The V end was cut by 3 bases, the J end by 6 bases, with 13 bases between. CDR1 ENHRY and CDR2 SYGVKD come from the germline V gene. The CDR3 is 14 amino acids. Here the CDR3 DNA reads TGTGCCATCAGTGACACTGAACCCCGGGATACGCAGTATTTT. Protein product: CAISDTEPRDTQYF.

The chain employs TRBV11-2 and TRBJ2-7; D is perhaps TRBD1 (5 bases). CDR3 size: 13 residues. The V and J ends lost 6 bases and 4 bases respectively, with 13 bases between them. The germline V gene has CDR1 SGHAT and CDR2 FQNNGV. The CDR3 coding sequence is TGTGCCAGCAGAATTGGACAAATATACGAGCAGTACTTC. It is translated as CASRIGQIYEQYF.

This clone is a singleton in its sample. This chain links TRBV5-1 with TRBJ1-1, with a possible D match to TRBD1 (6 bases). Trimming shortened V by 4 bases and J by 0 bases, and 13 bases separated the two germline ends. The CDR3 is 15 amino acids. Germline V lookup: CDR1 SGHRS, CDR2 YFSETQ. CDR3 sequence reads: CASSPLQGMNTEAFF. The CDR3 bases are TGCGCCAGCAGCCCACTACAGGGAATGAACACTGAAGCTTTCTTT. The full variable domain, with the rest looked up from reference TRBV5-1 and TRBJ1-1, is KAGVTQTPRYLIKTRGQQVTLSCSPISGHRSVSWYQQTPGQGLQFLFEYFSETQRNKGNFPGRFSGRQFSNSRSEMNVSTLELGDSALYLCASSPLQGMNTEAFFGQGTRLTVV.

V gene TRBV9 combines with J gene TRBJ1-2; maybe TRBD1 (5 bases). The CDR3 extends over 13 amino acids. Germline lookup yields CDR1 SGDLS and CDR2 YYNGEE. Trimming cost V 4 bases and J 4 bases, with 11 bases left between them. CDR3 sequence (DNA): TGTGCCAGCAGCCCGACCGGGGGCTATGGCTACACCTTC. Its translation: CASSPTGGYGYTF. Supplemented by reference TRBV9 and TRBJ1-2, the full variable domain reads DSGVTQTPKHLITATGQRVTLRCSPRSGDLSVYWYQQSLDQGLQFLIQYYNGEERAKGNILERFSAQQFPDLHSELNLSSLELGDSALYFCASSPTGGYGYTFGSGTRLTVV.

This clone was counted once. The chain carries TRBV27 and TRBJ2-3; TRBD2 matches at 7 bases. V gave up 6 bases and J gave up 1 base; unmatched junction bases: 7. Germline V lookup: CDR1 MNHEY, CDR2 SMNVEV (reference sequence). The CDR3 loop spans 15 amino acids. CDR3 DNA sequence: TGTGCCAGCAGCCGTGGACTAGGGGGCACAGATACGCAGTATTTT. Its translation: CASSRGLGGTDTQYF.

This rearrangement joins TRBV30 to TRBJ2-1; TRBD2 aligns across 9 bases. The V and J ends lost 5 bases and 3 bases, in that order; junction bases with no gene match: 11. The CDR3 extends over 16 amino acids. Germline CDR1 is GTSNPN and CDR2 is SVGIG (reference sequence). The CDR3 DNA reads TGTGCCTGGTGGGTGGTAGCGGGGGAAGACTACAATGAGCAGTTCTTC. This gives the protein CAWWVVAGEDYNEQFF. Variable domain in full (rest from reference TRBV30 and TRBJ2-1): SQTIHQWPATLVQPVGSPLSLECTVEGTSNPNLYWYRQAAGRGLQLLFYSVGIGQISSEVPQNLSASRPQDRQFILSSKKLLLSDSGFYLCAWWVVAGEDYNEQFFGPGTRLTVL.

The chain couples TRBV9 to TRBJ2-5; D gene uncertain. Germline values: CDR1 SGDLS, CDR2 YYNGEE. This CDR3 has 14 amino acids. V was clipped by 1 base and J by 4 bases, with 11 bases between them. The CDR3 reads CASSVSPYAETQYF. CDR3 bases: TGTGCCAGCAGCGTATCACCCTACGCAGAGACCCAGTACTTC.

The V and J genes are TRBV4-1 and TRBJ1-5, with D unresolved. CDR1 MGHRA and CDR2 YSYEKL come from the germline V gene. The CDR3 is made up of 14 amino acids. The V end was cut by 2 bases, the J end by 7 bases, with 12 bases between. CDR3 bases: TGCGCCAGCAGCCAACTAGGCGGGTACCAGCCCCAGCATTTT. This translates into CASSQLGGYQPQHF.

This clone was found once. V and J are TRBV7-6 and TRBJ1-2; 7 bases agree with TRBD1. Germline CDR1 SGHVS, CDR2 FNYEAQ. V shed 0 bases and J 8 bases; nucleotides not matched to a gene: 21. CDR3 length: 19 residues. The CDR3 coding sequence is TGTGCCAGCAGCTTAGCGGTGGCGGGACAGATGACATCAGCGGAGGGCTACACCTTC. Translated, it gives CASSLAVAGQMTSAEGYTF.

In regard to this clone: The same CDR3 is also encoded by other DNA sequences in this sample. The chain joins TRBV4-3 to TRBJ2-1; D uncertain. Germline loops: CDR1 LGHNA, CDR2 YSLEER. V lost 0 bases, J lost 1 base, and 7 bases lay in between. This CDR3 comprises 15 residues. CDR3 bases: TGCGCCAGCAGCCAAGATCGAGGATCCTACAATGAGCAGTTCTTC. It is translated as CASSQDRGSYNEQFF.

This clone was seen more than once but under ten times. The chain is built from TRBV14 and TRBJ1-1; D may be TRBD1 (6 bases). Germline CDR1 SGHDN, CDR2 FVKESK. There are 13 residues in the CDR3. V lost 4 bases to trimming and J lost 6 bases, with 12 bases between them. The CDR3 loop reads CASSRTGWAEAFF. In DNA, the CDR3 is TGTGCCAGCAGCCGCACAGGGTGGGCTGAAGCTTTCTTT.

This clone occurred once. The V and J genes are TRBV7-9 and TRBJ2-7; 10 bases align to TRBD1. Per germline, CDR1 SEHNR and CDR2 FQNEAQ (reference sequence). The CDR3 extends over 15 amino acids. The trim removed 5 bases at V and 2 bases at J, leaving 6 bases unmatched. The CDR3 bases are TGTGCCAGCAGCCACCTCGGGACAGGGGCCTACGAGCAGTACTTC. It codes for CASSHLGTGAYEQYF.

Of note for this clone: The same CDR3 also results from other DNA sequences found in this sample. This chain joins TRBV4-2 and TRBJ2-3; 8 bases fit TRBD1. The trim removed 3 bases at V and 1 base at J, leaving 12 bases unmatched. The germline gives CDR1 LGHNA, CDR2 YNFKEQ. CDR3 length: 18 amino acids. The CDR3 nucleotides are TGTGCCAGCAGCCACTCTCTCTTAGGACAGGGAGGCACAGATACGCAGTATTTT. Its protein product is CASSHSLLGQGGTDTQYF.